The present TCR beta chain was sequenced within a study of shared clonotypes between healthy human individuals. In the study overall: Per-donor plates numbered three CD4 naive, three CD4 memory, two CD8 naive and one CD8 memory.

The study's findings and limits: Naive subsets usually exceeded memory subsets in estimated richness. Naive CD4 clonotype sharing across a handful of donors was about 5.3%.

About this clone: Its cognate antigen is unknown.

The CDR3 length is 15 residues. V was cut by 6 bases and J by 0 bases, with 12 bases left in between. Germline lookup yields CDR1 LNHDA and CDR2 SQIVND (reference sequence). CD45RO-negative, CCR7-positively selected cells formed the naive CD8 fraction, excluding terminally differentiated effector memory CD45RA+ cells. Profiling relied on immunoSEQ multiplex PCR, and the TCRdb table lists in-frame clones only, not all of them. The data show about 2.1 million clones, roughly 93% seen once. The sequence was obtained from a man aged 18 to 29 in good health. Some clones in this sample may be carry-over from other donors' samples. V and J are TRBV19 and TRBJ2-1; D is perhaps TRBD2 (5 bases). Sequencing was done on a sample of naive CD8+ T cells from PBMCs. The CDR3 sequence is CASSPDFSSYNEQFF. The CDR3, as DNA: TGTGCCAGTAGCCCGGACTTCAGCTCCTACAATGAGCAGTTCTTC.